The clone carrying this T cell receptor (beta chain) was recorded many times. This specimen comes from a study of identical twins. TCRdb fed the 5' RACE reads into MiXCR, producing one record per CDR3 protein. Here the sample spans 300,000 to 350,000 distinct CDR3 sequences, approximately 13% being singletons. V dropped 7 bases and J dropped 7; count of bases not matched to a gene: 20. The length of the CDR3 is 18 residues. These data were also reused for a study on yellow fever vaccine responses in identical twins.

The source is a woman under 30 in good health. The source material was CD8+ T cells sorted from blood. The rearrangement uses TRBV12-3 or TRBV12-4 and TRBJ2-3; TRBD2 aligns across 10 bases. DNA of the CDR3: TGTGCCAGCACCCCACGGATGGCTAGCGGGAGAAACTGGTATACGCAGTATTTT. As protein: CASTPRMASGRNWYTQYF.